This TCR beta chain was documented in a study of shared clonotypes between healthy human individuals. Study in general: CD4 naive and CD4 memory each took three plates per donor, while CD8 naive took two and CD8 memory one. Study observations and caveats: The authors sampled blood alone, and tissue repertoires likely differ.

As for this clone: Its antigen is still unknown.

Each replicate PCR on the sorted subsets used roughly 200 ng DNA (around 31,000 T cell genomes). TCRdb keeps only in-frame clones here, not all; method: immunoSEQ multiplex PCR. In the table there are 850,000 to 1,200,000 clones, roughly 80% of which are singletons. Germline V gene sequence: CDR1 SGHKS, CDR2 YYEKEE (reference sequence). V lost 3 bases, J lost 0 bases, and 10 bases lay in between. The CDR3 is 14 amino acids. This receptor was obtained from a man between 18 and 35 years old in good health. J is TRBJ2-7 and V is TRBV5-5; possible D gene TRBD2, 5 bases. Sequencing was carried out using memory CD4+ T cells sorted from blood. Indicated subset: CD45RA-negative fraction. This CDR3 reads CASSSSSGSYEQYF. CDR3 nucleotide sequence: TGTGCCAGCAGCTCCTCCAGCGGCTCCTACGAGCAGTACTTC.